This T cell receptor beta chain emerged from a study of blood T cells in healthy people across ages. Germline CDR1 ENHRY, CDR2 SYGVKD. V lost 3 bases to trimming and J lost 7 bases, with 12 bases between them. This CDR3 is 13 amino acids long. Points on this clonotype: Its target is unknown.

Study observations and caveats: Per million T cells, TCR beta diversity dropped about linearly as age rose.

Primed by a sample-barcoded 5' primer and a J-beta primer mix, a second PCR proceeded for 7 to 11 cycles. TCRdb re-called the 5' RACE reads with MiXCR, one entry per CDR3 protein. The sample consists of around 1,900,000 distinct CDR3 sequences, about two fifths of them appearing once. The chain joins TRBV10-3 to TRBJ1-2; a weak D match, TRBD1 (6 bases). The source is a human donor in good health. The material sequenced was blood. Written as DNA, the CDR3 is TGTGCCATCAGTGATATGGGGGGCGGTGGCTACACCTTC. Encoded protein: CAISDMGGGGYTF.